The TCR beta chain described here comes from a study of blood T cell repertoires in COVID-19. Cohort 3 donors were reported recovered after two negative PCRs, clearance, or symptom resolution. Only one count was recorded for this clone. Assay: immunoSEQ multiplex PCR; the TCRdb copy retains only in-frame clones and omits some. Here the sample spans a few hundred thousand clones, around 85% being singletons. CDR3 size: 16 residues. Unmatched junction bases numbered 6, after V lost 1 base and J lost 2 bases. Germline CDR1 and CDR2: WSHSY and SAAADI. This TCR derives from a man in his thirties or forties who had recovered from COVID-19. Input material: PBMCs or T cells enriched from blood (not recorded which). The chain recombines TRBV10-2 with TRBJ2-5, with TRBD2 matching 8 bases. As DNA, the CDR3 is TGCGCCAGCAGTGAGTTGCGGGGGGTGGGGCAAGAGACCCAGTACTTC. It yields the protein CASSELRGVGQETQYF.